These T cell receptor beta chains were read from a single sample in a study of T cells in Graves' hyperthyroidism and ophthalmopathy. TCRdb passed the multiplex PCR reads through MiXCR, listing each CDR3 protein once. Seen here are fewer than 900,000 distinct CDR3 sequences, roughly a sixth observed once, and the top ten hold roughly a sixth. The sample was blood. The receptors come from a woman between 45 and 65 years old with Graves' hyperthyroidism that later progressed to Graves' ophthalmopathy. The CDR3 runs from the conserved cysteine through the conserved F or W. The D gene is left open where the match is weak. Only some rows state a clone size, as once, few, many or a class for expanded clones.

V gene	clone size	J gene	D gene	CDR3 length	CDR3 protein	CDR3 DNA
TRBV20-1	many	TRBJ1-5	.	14	CSASLFPGRYPQHF	TGCAGTGCTAGTCTCTTTCCGGGCCGTTATCCCCAGCATTTT
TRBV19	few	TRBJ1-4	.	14	CASSPATGDEKLFF	TGTGCCAGTAGCCCGGCGACGGGGGACGAAAAACTGTTTTTT
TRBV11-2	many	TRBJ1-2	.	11	CASSLVGGYTF	TGTGCCAGCAGCTTAGTGGGTGGCTACACCTTC
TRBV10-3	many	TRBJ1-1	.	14	CAISELGRDTEAFF	TGTGCCATCAGTGAGTTGGGCAGGGACACTGAAGCTTTCTTT
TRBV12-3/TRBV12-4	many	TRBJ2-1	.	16	CASSPGGGESYNEQFF	TGTGCCAGCAGCCCCGGTGGCGGGGAGTCCTACAATGAGCAGTTCTTC
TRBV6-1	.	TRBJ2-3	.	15	CASPNGGGAGDTQYF	TGTGCCAGCCCTAACGGCGGGGGCGCCGGGGATACGCAGTATTTT
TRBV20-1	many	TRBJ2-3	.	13	CSARLSRDSGQYF	TGCAGTGCTAGACTTTCCCGAGACAGCGGGCAGTATTTT
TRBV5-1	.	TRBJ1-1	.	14	CASSPGRRMTEAFF	TGCGCCAGCAGCCCGGGACGGAGGATGACTGAAGCTTTCTTT
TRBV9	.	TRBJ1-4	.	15	CASSVGGAPNEKLFF	TGTGCCAGCAGCGTAGGGGGGGCGCCGAATGAAAAACTGTTTTTT
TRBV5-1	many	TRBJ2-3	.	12	CASSLRLDTQYF	TGCGCCAGCAGTCTGCGGTTGGATACGCAGTATTTT
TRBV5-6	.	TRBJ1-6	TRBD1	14	CASSWGQPNSPLHF	TGTGCCAGCAGCTGGGGACAGCCAAATTCACCCCTCCACTTT
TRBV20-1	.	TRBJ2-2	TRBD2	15	CSASGGGRDTGELFF	TGCAGTGCTAGTGGCGGGGGGCGGGATACCGGGGAGCTGTTTTTT
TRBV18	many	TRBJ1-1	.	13	CASSPGRGTEAFF	TGTGCCAGCTCACCAGGGAGAGGGACTGAAGCTTTCTTT
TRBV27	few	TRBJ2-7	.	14	CASSTRLLPFEQYF	TGTGCCAGCAGTACACGACTCCTCCCGTTCGAGCAGTACTTC
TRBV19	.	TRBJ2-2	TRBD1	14	CATIPRQGGGELFF	TGTGCCACTATACCCCGACAGGGTGGCGGGGAGCTGTTTTTT
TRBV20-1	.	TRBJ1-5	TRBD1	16	CSASSEYRGGNQPQHF	TGCAGTGCAAGCAGCGAATACAGGGGCGGGAATCAGCCCCAGCATTTT
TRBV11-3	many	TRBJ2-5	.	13	CASSRNRVETQYF	TGTGCCAGCAGTCGGAACAGGGTAGAGACCCAGTACTTC
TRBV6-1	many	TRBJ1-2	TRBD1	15	CASNIGTEADYGYTF	TGTGCCAGCAACATCGGGACAGAGGCCGACTATGGCTACACCTTC
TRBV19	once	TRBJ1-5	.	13	CASSIDFSFPQHF	TGTGCCAGTAGTATAGATTTCTCCTTTCCCCAGCATTTT
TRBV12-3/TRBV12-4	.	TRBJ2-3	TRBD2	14	CASRLAGGLDTQYF	TGTGCCAGCAGACTAGCGGGGGGGCTGGATACGCAGTATTTT
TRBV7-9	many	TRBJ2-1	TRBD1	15	CASSLVGTGNNEQFF	TGTGCCAGCAGCCTAGTAGGGACAGGGAACAATGAGCAGTTCTTC
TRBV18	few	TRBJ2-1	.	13	CASSPVGQGEQFF	TGTGCCAGCTCACCAGTTGGGCAGGGTGAGCAGTTCTTC
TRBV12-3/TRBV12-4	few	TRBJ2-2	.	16	CASSLGDPRSSGELFF	TGTGCCAGCAGTTTAGGGGACCCTAGGAGCTCCGGGGAGCTGTTTTTT
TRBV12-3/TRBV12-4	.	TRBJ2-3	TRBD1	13	CARIDRVTDTQYF	TGTGCCCGCATCGACAGGGTAACAGATACGCAGTATTTT
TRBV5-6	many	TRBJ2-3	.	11	CASSLSGTQYF	TGTGCCAGCAGCTTGAGTGGTACGCAGTATTTT
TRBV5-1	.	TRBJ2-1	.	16	CASSSARGRPLFGQFF	TGCGCCAGCAGCTCTGCGAGGGGACGGCCACTCTTTGGGCAGTTCTTC
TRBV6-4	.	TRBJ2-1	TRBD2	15	CASSAGLAGSNEQFF	TGTGCCAGCAGCGCCGGACTAGCGGGGAGCAATGAGCAGTTCTTC
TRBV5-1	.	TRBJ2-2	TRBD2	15	CASSPRGEPTGELFF	TGCGCCAGCAGCCCGCGGGGGGAACCCACCGGGGAGCTGTTTTTT
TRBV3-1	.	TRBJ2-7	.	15	CASSQDGGINAEQYF	TGTGCCAGCAGCCAAGACGGAGGGATTAATGCCGAGCAGTACTTC
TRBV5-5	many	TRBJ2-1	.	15	CASSLGQGDYNEQFF	TGTGCCAGCAGCTTGGGGCAGGGCGACTACAATGAGCAGTTCTTC
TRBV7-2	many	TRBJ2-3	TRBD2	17	CASTPRTSGGTTDTQYF	TGTGCCAGCACCCCCAGGACTAGCGGGGGGACCACAGATACGCAGTATTTT
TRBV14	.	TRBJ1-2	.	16	CASTLGRGSSNYGYTF	TGTGCCAGCACCCTAGGACGGGGGAGCTCTAACTATGGCTACACCTTC
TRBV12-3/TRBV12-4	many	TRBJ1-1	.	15	CASPNTRAVNTEAFF	TGTGCCAGCCCGAACACCCGGGCGGTAAATACTGAAGCTTTCTTT
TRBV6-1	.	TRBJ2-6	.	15	CASRAGSSGANVLTF	TGTGCCAGCAGGGCCGGGAGCTCTGGGGCCAACGTCCTGACTTTC
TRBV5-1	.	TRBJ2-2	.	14	CASSYTGSAGELFF	TGCGCCAGCAGCTACACAGGGTCGGCCGGGGAGCTGTTTTTT
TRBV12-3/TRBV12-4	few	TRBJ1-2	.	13	CASKSGGADGYTF	TGTGCCAGCAAATCGGGGGGGGCCGATGGCTACACCTTC
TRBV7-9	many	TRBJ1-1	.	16	CASSPITWGRDTEAFF	TGTGCCAGCAGTCCTATTACCTGGGGACGGGACACTGAAGCTTTCTTT
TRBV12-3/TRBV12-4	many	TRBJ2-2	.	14	CASSFRDLTGELFF	TGTGCCAGCAGTTTCAGGGACCTCACCGGGGAGCTGTTTTTT
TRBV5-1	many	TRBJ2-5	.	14	CASSFSLGQETQYF	TGCGCCAGCAGCTTTAGCCTGGGCCAAGAGACCCAGTACTTC
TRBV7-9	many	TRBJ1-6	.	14	CASSPSGARSPLHF	TGTGCCAGCAGCCCAAGCGGGGCAAGATCACCCCTCCACTTT
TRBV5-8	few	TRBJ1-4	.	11	CASLRHEKLFF	TGTGCCTCACTGAGGCACGAAAAACTGTTTTTT
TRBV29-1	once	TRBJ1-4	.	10	CSVRNEKLFF	TGCAGCGTTCGAAATGAAAAACTGTTTTTT
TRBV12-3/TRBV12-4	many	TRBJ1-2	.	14	CASSPLTGNYGYTF	TGTGCCAGCAGTCCCTTGACAGGAAACTATGGCTACACCTTC
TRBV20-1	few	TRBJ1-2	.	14	CSARTPLGSYGYTF	TGCAGTGCTCGGACACCTTTAGGGTCCTATGGCTACACCTTC
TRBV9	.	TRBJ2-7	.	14	CASSLGHGEYEQYF	TGTGCCAGCAGCTTGGGACATGGGGAATACGAGCAGTACTTC
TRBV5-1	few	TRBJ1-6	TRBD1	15	CASSLGGAYNSPLHF	TGCGCCAGCAGCTTAGGGGGCGCGTATAATTCACCCCTCCACTTT
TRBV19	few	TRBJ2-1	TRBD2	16	CASSAAGLYRHNEQFF	TGTGCCAGTAGTGCAGCGGGACTCTACCGTCACAATGAGCAGTTCTTC
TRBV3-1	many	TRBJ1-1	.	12	CASSRSGTEAFF	TGTGCCAGCAGCCGTTCGGGTACTGAAGCTTTCTTT
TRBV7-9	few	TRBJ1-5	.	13	CASSSGFNQPQHF	TGTGCCAGCAGCTCGGGCTTCAATCAGCCCCAGCATTTT
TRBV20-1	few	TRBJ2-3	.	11	CSAILEIAQYF	TGCAGTGCTATCCTAGAGATTGCGCAGTATTTT
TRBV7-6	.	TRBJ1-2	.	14	CASSLEEGNYGYTF	TGTGCCAGCAGCTTAGAGGAGGGAAACTATGGCTACACCTTC
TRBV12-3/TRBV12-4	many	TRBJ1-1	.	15	CASSLLVWGNTEAFF	TGTGCCAGCAGTTTACTTGTGTGGGGGAACACTGAAGCTTTCTTT
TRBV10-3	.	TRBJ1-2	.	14	CAISESWEGYGYTF	TGTGCCATCAGTGAGTCTTGGGAAGGTTATGGCTACACCTTC
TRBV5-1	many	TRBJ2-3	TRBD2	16	CASSPANSGVTDTQYF	TGCGCCAGCAGCCCGGCTAATAGCGGGGTCACAGATACGCAGTATTTT
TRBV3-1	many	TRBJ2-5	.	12	CASSQPHGTQYF	TGTGCCAGCAGCCAGCCACATGGGACCCAGTACTTC
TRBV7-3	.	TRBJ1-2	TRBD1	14	CASGPQGANDGYTF	TGTGCCAGCGGCCCCCAGGGGGCTAACGATGGCTACACCTTC
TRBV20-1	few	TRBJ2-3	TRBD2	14	CSARVSGVTDTQYF	TGCAGTGCTAGAGTTAGCGGGGTCACAGATACGCAGTATTTT
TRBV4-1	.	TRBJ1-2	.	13	CASSPAANYGYTF	TGCGCCAGCAGCCCCGCGGCTAACTATGGCTACACCTTC
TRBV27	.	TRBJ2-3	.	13	CASSPRMRDTQYF	TGTGCCAGCAGTCCTCGGATGAGAGATACGCAGTATTTT
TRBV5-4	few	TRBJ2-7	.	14	CASSSLAAPAKQYF	TGTGCCAGCAGCTCCCTCGCGGCGCCGGCCAAGCAGTACTTC